This TCR beta chain derives from a study of shared clonotypes between healthy human individuals. At a deep level, the assay was run. The protocol was immunoSEQ multiplex PCR, while the TCRdb copy is restricted to in-frame clones and leaves out a portion. The sample includes more than 450,000 clones, 79% of them seen just once. Germline V lookup: CDR1 MDHEN, CDR2 SYDVKM. The CDR3 contains 13 residues. The V gene lost 8 bases and the J gene lost 0 bases, with 8 bases spanning the gap. This sequence was found in a woman aged 40 to 50 in good health. Some clones in this sample may be carry-over from other donors' samples. Sequenced: PBMCs. The rearrangement uses TRBV28 and TRBJ2-4; D is perhaps TRBD1 or TRBD2 (5 bases each). As DNA, the CDR3 is TGTGCCAGCGGGGACGTAGCCAAAAACATTCAGTACTTC. Amino acid sequence: CASGDVAKNIQYF.